This entry concerns a single T cell receptor beta chain. The sample belongs to a study of cytomegalovirus exposure and HLA in healthy donors. Germline V CDR1 and CDR2: MNHEY, SVGAGI. The germline V and J ends were trimmed by 6 bases and 5 bases, with 12 bases remaining between them. The CDR3 runs to 13 residues. The study ran its PCR with 60 Vbeta and 13 Jbeta primers. Some clones are missing from TCRdb's copy, which holds only in-frame ones; the method was immunoSEQ multiplex PCR. The sample yields roughly 260,000 clones, 84% seen once. The chain has TRBV6-5 and TRBJ2-3, with D perhaps TRBD2 (6 bases). This clonotype originated in a woman in her thirties or forties in good health and CMV-seropositive. Sequenced input: PBMCs. The CDR3 coding sequence is TGTGCCAGCAGCAGGAGGGCCTTAGATACGCAGTATTTT. As protein: CASSRRALDTQYF.